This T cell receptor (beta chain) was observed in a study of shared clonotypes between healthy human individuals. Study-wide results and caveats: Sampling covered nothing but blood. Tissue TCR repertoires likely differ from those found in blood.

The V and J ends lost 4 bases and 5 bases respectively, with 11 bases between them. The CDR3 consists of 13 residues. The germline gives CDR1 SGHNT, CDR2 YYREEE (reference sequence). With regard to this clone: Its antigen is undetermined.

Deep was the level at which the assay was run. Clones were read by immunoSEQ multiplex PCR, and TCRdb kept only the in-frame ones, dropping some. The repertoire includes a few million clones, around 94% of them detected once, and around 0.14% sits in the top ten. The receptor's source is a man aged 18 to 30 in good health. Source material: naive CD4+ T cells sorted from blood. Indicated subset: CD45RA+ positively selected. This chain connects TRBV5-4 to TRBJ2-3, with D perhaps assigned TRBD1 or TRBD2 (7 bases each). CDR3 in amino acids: CASSQGGVDTQYF. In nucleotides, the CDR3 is TGTGCCAGCAGCCAGGGGGGGGTAGATACGCAGTATTTT.